The clone carrying this T cell receptor beta chain occurred a few times. Its specificity is unknown. The sample comes from a study of blood T cells in healthy people across ages. PCR was performed a second time for about 7 to 11 cycles using a sample-barcoded 5' primer and a J-beta primer mix. TCRdb re-analysed the 5' RACE reads in MiXCR, keeping a single row per CDR3 protein. Counted here are around 1,000,000 distinct CDR3 sequences, 20% to 25% occurring once; the ten biggest clones make up around 0.75%. The study's findings and limits: Roughly linearly, TCR beta diversity per million T cells fell as age increased.

The CDR3 sequence is 17 residues long. The germline V gene has CDR1 SGHNT and CDR2 YYREEE (reference sequence). J lost 0 bases, V lost 4 bases, and 9 bases had no gene match. The sample also formed part of further work on T cells of mothers and their children.

Sequenced: blood. The TCR originated in a girl aged 2 to 10 in good health. V usage is TRBV5-4 and J usage is TRBJ1-2, with 10 bases identical to TRBD1. The CDR3 DNA follows: TGTGCCAGCAGCGGGGGACAGGGGCCCCGGACTAACTATGGCTACACCTTC. Translated: CASSGGQGPRTNYGYTF.